The rows below give T cell receptor beta chains drawn from one sample of a study of blood T cells in healthy people across ages. One entry per CDR3 protein results from TCRdb running MiXCR on the 5' RACE reads. Here the sample spans a few hundred thousand distinct CDR3 sequences, about a quarter being singletons. Another study also made use of these data, one on T cells of mothers and their children.

Material: blood. The receptors were sampled from a boy aged 2 to 9 in good health. The CDR3 runs from the conserved cysteine through the conserved F or W. Each record gives: clone size, V gene, D gene, CDR3 length, J gene, CDR3 DNA, CDR3 protein. A D gene is named only where the DNA matches it firmly. Expanded clones are given a class, and other clones once, few, many or no size at all.

clone size: -; V gene: TRBV9; D gene: -; CDR3 length: 15; J gene: TRBJ2-1; CDR3 DNA: TGTGCCAGCAGCGTAATATCAGGGTCCTACAATGAGCAGTTCTTC; CDR3 protein: CASSVISGSYNEQFF
clone size: -; V gene: TRBV20-1; D gene: -; CDR3 length: 13; J gene: TRBJ2-7; CDR3 DNA: TGCAGTGCTCCCTCAGGGACCCTCTACGAGCAGTACTTC; CDR3 protein: CSAPSGTLYEQYF
clone size: -; V gene: TRBV20-1; D gene: -; CDR3 length: 16; J gene: TRBJ2-1; CDR3 DNA: TGCAGTGCTAGAGGCCCCCTAGCGAGCTCCTACAATGAGCAGTTCTTC; CDR3 protein: CSARGPLASSYNEQFF
clone size: few; V gene: TRBV20-1; D gene: TRBD1; CDR3 length: 13; J gene: TRBJ1-5; CDR3 DNA: TGCAGTGCCTCCAGGACAGGCAAGACGCCCCAGCATTTT; CDR3 protein: CSASRTGKTPQHF
clone size: few; V gene: TRBV6-1; D gene: -; CDR3 length: 13; J gene: TRBJ2-3; CDR3 DNA: TGTGCCAGCAGTGAAGGGGCGGGAGATACGCAGTATTTT; CDR3 protein: CASSEGAGDTQYF
clone size: -; V gene: TRBV7-2; D gene: -; CDR3 length: 15; J gene: TRBJ2-1; CDR3 DNA: TGTGCCAGCAGCTTAGGGTTCGGGAAATTCGCTGAGCAGTTCTTC; CDR3 protein: CASSLGFGKFAEQFF
clone size: few; V gene: TRBV27; D gene: TRBD1; CDR3 length: 14; J gene: TRBJ2-4; CDR3 DNA: TGTGCCAGACCTTCTGGGACAGAAGAGGACATTCAGTACTTC; CDR3 protein: CARPSGTEEDIQYF
clone size: -; V gene: TRBV25-1; D gene: -; CDR3 length: 14; J gene: TRBJ1-2; CDR3 DNA: TGTGCCAGCAGTGAATATGACAGGATGTATGGCTACACCTTC; CDR3 protein: CASSEYDRMYGYTF
clone size: once; V gene: TRBV12-3/TRBV12-4; D gene: TRBD2; CDR3 length: 13; J gene: TRBJ2-3; CDR3 DNA: TGTGCCAGCAGCGGACTAGGATCAGATACGCAGTATTTT; CDR3 protein: CASSGLGSDTQYF
clone size: few; V gene: TRBV20-1; D gene: -; CDR3 length: 14; J gene: TRBJ2-2; CDR3 DNA: TGCAGTGCTAGATCGACGGGGAACACCGGGGAGCTGTTTTTT; CDR3 protein: CSARSTGNTGELFF
clone size: -; V gene: TRBV10-2; D gene: TRBD2; CDR3 length: 14; J gene: TRBJ2-3; CDR3 DNA: TGCGCCAGCAGTGCGGGGGGGCCCACAGATACGCAGTATTTT; CDR3 protein: CASSAGGPTDTQYF
clone size: few; V gene: TRBV4-2; D gene: TRBD1; CDR3 length: 15; J gene: TRBJ1-1; CDR3 DNA: TGTGCCAGCAGCCAAGTTCAGGGGGCGAACACTGAAGCTTTCTTT; CDR3 protein: CASSQVQGANTEAFF
clone size: -; V gene: TRBV10-3; D gene: TRBD1; CDR3 length: 14; J gene: TRBJ1-1; CDR3 DNA: TGTGCCATCAAAAAGGAGCGACAGGGTACTGAAGCTTTCTTT; CDR3 protein: CAIKKERQGTEAFF
clone size: -; V gene: TRBV11-2; D gene: -; CDR3 length: 14; J gene: TRBJ2-5; CDR3 DNA: TGTGCCAGCAGCCGCGTGACACTGCGGGAGACCCAGTACTTC; CDR3 protein: CASSRVTLRETQYF
clone size: few; V gene: TRBV20-1; D gene: -; CDR3 length: 14; J gene: TRBJ1-1; CDR3 DNA: TGCAGTGCTAGAGACCCTCTGGCGAACACTGAAGCTTTCTTT; CDR3 protein: CSARDPLANTEAFF
clone size: few; V gene: TRBV3-1; D gene: TRBD2; CDR3 length: 16; J gene: TRBJ2-5; CDR3 DNA: TGTGCCAGCAGCCAAGATCGTTGGACTAGCGGGGAGACCCAGTACTTC; CDR3 protein: CASSQDRWTSGETQYF
clone size: -; V gene: TRBV10-2; D gene: -; CDR3 length: 14; J gene: TRBJ2-5; CDR3 DNA: TGCGCCAGCAGTGAGCGGCTCTTCCAAGAGACCCAGTACTTC; CDR3 protein: CASSERLFQETQYF
clone size: few; V gene: TRBV29-1; D gene: TRBD2; CDR3 length: 12; J gene: TRBJ2-5; CDR3 DNA: TGCAGCGTTACGACTAGCGGGGAGACCCAGTACTTC; CDR3 protein: CSVTTSGETQYF
clone size: medium-sized; V gene: TRBV7-8; D gene: -; CDR3 length: 15; J gene: TRBJ2-7; CDR3 DNA: TGTGCCAGCAGCTTAGAGAGGGGGAGCTCCTACGAGCAGTACTTC; CDR3 protein: CASSLERGSSYEQYF